This T cell receptor beta chain was identified in a study of shared clonotypes between healthy human individuals. Study outcomes and limitations: Naive subsets usually exceeded memory subsets in estimated richness.

The CDR3 has 13 amino acids. Looked up from germline, CDR1 is KGHSH and CDR2 is LQKENI. The V and J ends lost 4 bases and 1 base respectively, with 7 bases between them. The assay was immunoSEQ multiplex PCR, and TCRdb's table has in-frame clones only and misses some. The data show about 1 million clones, about 70% seen once. Worth noting for this clone: Antigen: not known. The same CDR3 can be traced to other DNA sequences in this sample.

Sequenced input: memory CD4+ T cells sorted from blood. Specified subset: CD45RA-negative fraction. The origin of this receptor is a man between 18 and 29 years old in good health. The V and J genes are TRBV18 and TRBJ2-5, with no clear D. The CDR3 DNA reads as TGTGCCAGCTCACGGGGATCCCAAGAGACCCAGTACTTC. It specifies CASSRGSQETQYF.